Below are 22 T cell receptor beta chains sequenced from a single sample in a study of T-cell memory formation after mild COVID-19. TCRdb independently ran MiXCR on the 5' RACE reads; one entry per CDR3 protein. Altogether roughly 550,000 distinct CDR3 sequences are present, around 21% being singletons, with the ten largest covering approximately 12%. Input material: PBMCs or a T cell subset sorted from them (not recorded which). The source of these receptors is an adult woman who had mild COVID-19 (a few samples of this study predate the infection). Cell type and time point are not known.

This clonotype occurred a few times. The rearrangement joins TRBV7-6 to TRBJ1-1; D remains ambiguous. V was trimmed by 1 base and J by 3 bases, leaving 9 bases between them. CDR1 is SGHVS and CDR2 is FNYEAQ in the germline V gene. This CDR3 spans 14 amino acids. The CDR3 spells CASSLEAEYTEAFF. Written as DNA, the CDR3 is TGTGCCAGCAGCTTAGAGGCAGAATACACTGAAGCTTTCTTT.

This clonotype was seen a few times. The chain recombines TRBV12-3 or TRBV12-4 with TRBJ2-7; no clear D. V was trimmed by 6 bases and J by 0 bases, leaving 15 bases between them. The CDR3 loop spans 15 amino acids. CDR3 protein: CASSTRIISSYEQYF. The CDR3 coding sequence is TGTGCCAGCAGCACAAGGATTATAAGCTCCTACGAGCAGTACTTC.

This clonotype was picked up a small number of times. The CDR3 protein is CASSQPGQPYGYTF. The CDR3, as DNA: TGCGCCAGCAGCCAGCCGGGACAGCCATATGGCTACACCTTC. The rearrangement uses TRBV5-1 and TRBJ1-2; 7 bases fit TRBD1. V shed 4 bases, J shed 5 bases, and the junction held 8 bases outside the gene matches. The germline V gene has CDR1 SGHRS and CDR2 YFSETQ. This CDR3 has 14 residues. Complete variable domain (other parts from reference TRBV5-1 and TRBJ1-2): KAGVTQTPRYLIKTRGQQVTLSCSPISGHRSVSWYQQTPGQGLQFLFEYFSETQRNKGNFPGRFSGRQFSNSRSEMNVSTLELGDSALYLCASSQPGQPYGYTFGSGTRLTVV.

This clonotype appeared a few times. This chain joins TRBV24-1 and TRBJ2-5, with unresolved D. The CDR3 runs to 15 residues. Trimming removed 4 bases at V and 5 bases at J, with 16 bases between. Germline values: CDR1 KGHDR, CDR2 SFDVKD. For the CDR3, the DNA is TGTGCCACCAGTGACCCGGGCCTTCGAAAGGAGACCCAGTACTTC. Amino acid sequence: CATSDPGLRKETQYF.

V usage is TRBV30 and J usage is TRBJ1-1, with D perhaps matching TRBD1 (5 bases). Germline values: CDR1 GTSNPN, CDR2 SVGIG (reference sequence). The CDR3 length is 13 residues. The V end lost 3 bases, the J end lost 4 bases, and 12 bases lay between the germline ends. The chain's CDR3 is CAWSPGVGTEAFF. CDR3 DNA: TGTGCCTGGAGCCCGGGGGTGGGCACTGAAGCTTTCTTT.

This clonotype was seen more than once but under ten times. The chain recombines TRBV12-3 or TRBV12-4 with TRBJ1-1, with 10 bases matching TRBD1. The CDR3 extends over 17 amino acids. V was pared by 5 bases and J by 6 bases, with 15 bases of the junction left unmatched. The CDR3 DNA follows: TGTGCCAGCAGTGTCGACAGGGGGCAACTTGAAGGCGCTGAAGCTTTCTTT. Amino acid sequence: CASSVDRGQLEGAEAFF.

The sample holds a few counts of this clonotype. The chain has TRBV12-3 or TRBV12-4 and TRBJ1-2; 8 bases match TRBD1. After removal of 5 bases from V and 6 bases from J, the junction contained 8 bases not matched to a gene. This CDR3 is built from 14 residues. CDR3 bases: TGTGCCAGCAGTACTTCAGGGGGCGCGGATGGCTACACCTTC. Translating gives CASSTSGGADGYTF.

DNA of the CDR3: TGTGCCAGCAGTTTAGCGCGACTAGCGGGAGGCCTTACTGATGAGCAGTTCTTC. Residues: CASSLARLAGGLTDEQFF. The J gene is TRBJ2-1, the V gene TRBV27, with TRBD2 matching 13 bases. CDR3 length equals 18 residues. V shed 2 bases and J 8 bases; nucleotides not matched to a gene: 12. Germline V CDR1 and CDR2: MNHEY, SMNVEV (reference sequence).

This clonotype was seen at least ten times. The chain is built from TRBV4-2 and TRBJ2-5; 8 positions agree with TRBD2. The CDR3 is 17 amino acids. V trimming: 0 bases; J trimming: 4 bases; junction bases outside the gene matches: 10. Per germline, CDR1 LGHNA and CDR2 YNFKEQ. DNA for the CDR3: TGTGCCAGCAGCCAAGATGTGGCGGGACTAGGCCGAGAGACCCAGTACTTC. Protein: CASSQDVAGLGRETQYF.

The chain joins TRBV3-1 to TRBJ2-1; 7 bases map to TRBD1. The germline gives CDR1 LGHDT, CDR2 YNNKEL (reference sequence). CDR3 length: 16 amino acids. The ends lost 1 base at V and 0 bases at J; junction bases unmatched: 3. CDR3 coding DNA: TGTGCCAGCAGCCAAGCAGGGACAGACTCCTACAATGAGCAGTTCTTC. It is translated as CASSQAGTDSYNEQFF.

The chain combines TRBV3-1 with TRBJ1-1; D remains ambiguous. The germline V and J ends were trimmed by 1 base and 3 bases, with 9 bases remaining between them. From germline, CDR1 is LGHDT and CDR2 YNNKEL (reference sequence). The CDR3 covers 14 residues. As DNA, the CDR3 is TGTGCCAGCAGCCAAGGTGTCGGATACACTGAAGCTTTCTTT. Protein: CASSQGVGYTEAFF.

The chain uses TRBV20-1 and TRBJ1-2; maybe TRBD1 (6 bases). Per germline, CDR1 DFQATT and CDR2 SNEGSKA (reference sequence). The V end was cut by 6 bases, the J end by 4 bases, with 12 bases between. This CDR3 comprises 12 residues. Written as DNA, the CDR3 is TGCAGTGCCACCGGGACACTCTATGGCTACACCTTC. Protein: CSATGTLYGYTF.

CDR3 in amino acids: CASSLDTVSSYEQYF. CDR3 bases: TGCGCCAGCAGCTTAGATACAGTTTCCTCCTACGAGCAGTACTTC. The chain uses TRBV5-1 and TRBJ2-7; D not resolved. The germline V gene encodes CDR1 SGHRS and CDR2 YFSETQ. The CDR3 sequence is 15 residues long. V lost 2 bases and J lost 0, with 12 bases in between. Full variable domain (remainder filled in from reference TRBV5-1 and TRBJ2-7): KAGVTQTPRYLIKTRGQQVTLSCSPISGHRSVSWYQQTPGQGLQFLFEYFSETQRNKGNFPGRFSGRQFSNSRSEMNVSTLELGDSALYLCASSLDTVSSYEQYFGPGTRLTVT.

This clonotype has only a few counts. This chain links TRBV7-3 with TRBJ1-2; maybe TRBD1 (5 bases). The CDR3 runs 13 residues. V lost 5 bases, J lost 8 bases, and 15 bases lay in between. Germline V gene data show CDR1 as SGHTA and CDR2 as FQGTGA. CDR3 DNA: TGTGCCAGCAGCCTGCAGGGATGGGAGGGCTACACCTTC. Residues: CASSLQGWEGYTF.

This clonotype showed up many times. V and J are TRBV7-9 and TRBJ2-7; D unclear. The CDR3 totals 14 residues. Trimming pared 5 bases from V and 1 base from J, leaving 12 bases between. The germline V gene has CDR1 SEHNR and CDR2 FQNEAQ (reference sequence). The CDR3 loop reads CASSQNAFSYEQYF. For the CDR3, the DNA is TGTGCCAGCAGCCAAAACGCCTTTTCCTACGAGCAGTACTTC.

The chain couples TRBV29-1 to TRBJ2-7; 9 positions agree with TRBD1. The CDR3 loop spans 14 amino acids. Germline lookup yields CDR1 SQVTM and CDR2 ANQGSEA. The V segment lost 6 bases and the J segment 4 bases; nucleotides outside the gene matches: 10. The DNA for the CDR3 is TGCAGCGTAGCAACAGGGGGCGCGATGTACGAGCAGTACTTC. This sequence encodes CSVATGGAMYEQYF.

This clonotype turned up a few times. The chain has TRBV7-6 and TRBJ1-6; D might be TRBD1 (6 bases). Germline CDR1 and CDR2: SGHVS and FNYEAQ. The CDR3 has 15 amino acids. V gave up 3 bases and J gave up 9 bases, with 15 bases separating them. As DNA, the CDR3 is TGTGCCAGCAGCTTCGCAGGGGATGGGGCTTCACCCCTCCACTTT. Its protein product is CASSFAGDGASPLHF. The full variable domain, completed using reference TRBV7-6 and TRBJ1-6, is GAGVSQSPRYKVTKRGQDVALRCDPISGHVSLYWYRQALGQGPEFLTYFNYEAQQDKSGLPNDRFSAERPEGSISTLTIQRTEQRDSAMYRCASSFAGDGASPLHFGNGTRLTVT.

V usage is TRBV7-8 and J usage is TRBJ2-5; TRBD2 matches at 10 bases. Trimming at V came to 5 bases and at J to 5 bases, leaving 8 bases not matched to a gene. CDR3 length equals 15 residues. Germline-derived CDR1 and CDR2 are SGHVS and FQNEAQ. CDR3 sequence: CASSLSGGAGETQYF. CDR3 in DNA: TGTGCCAGCAGCCTCAGCGGGGGGGCCGGGGAGACCCAGTACTTC.

This clonotype was found a few times. This chain connects TRBV4-1 to TRBJ2-3; D ambiguous. Trimming took off 0 bases at V and 8 bases at J, with 6 bases between the two ends. Germline V gene lookup returns CDR1 MGHRA and CDR2 YSYEKL. The CDR3 sequence is 12 residues long. CDR3 bases: TGCGCCAGCAGCCAAGACCTTGCTACGCAGTATTTT. It is translated as CASSQDLATQYF.

This clonotype was seen repeatedly, ten times or more. The chain employs TRBV19 and TRBJ2-2; the D gene is possibly TRBD1 (6 bases). The V end lost 8 bases, the J end lost 7 bases, and 8 bases lay between the germline ends. The CDR3 extends over 11 amino acids. Looked up from germline, CDR1 is LNHDA and CDR2 is SQIVND (reference sequence). CDR3 sequence (DNA): TGTGCCAGTGGACAGCTCGGGGAGCTGTTTTTT. Translating it yields CASGQLGELFF. The variable domain in full, completed from reference TRBV19 and TRBJ2-2, reads DGGITQSPKYLFRKEGQNVTLSCEQNLNHDAMYWYRQDPGQGLRLIYYSQIVNDFQKGDIAEGYSVSREKKESFPLTVTSAQKNPTAFYLCASGQLGELFFGEGSRLTVL.

The J gene is TRBJ2-3, the V gene TRBV7-9, with D uncertain. Germline assignment: CDR1 SEHNR and CDR2 FQNEAQ (reference sequence). Trimming took 0 bases from V and 4 from J, leaving 14 bases between them. The CDR3 has 16 amino acids. In DNA form, the CDR3 reads TGTGCCAGCAGCTTAGCGTCCCCAGGACGGGCAGATACGCAGTATTTT. Its translation is CASSLASPGRADTQYF.

The chain recombines TRBV30 with TRBJ2-3; 11 bases agree with TRBD2. V lost 2 bases and J lost 4; bases outside the gene matches: 5. The V gene's germline CDR1 is GTSNPN and CDR2 SVGIG (reference sequence). This CDR3 comprises 15 residues. The CDR3 DNA reads TGTGCCTGGAGTAGGCTAGCGGGGGGTGCAGATACGCAGTATTTT. Amino acids: CAWSRLAGGADTQYF.